This passage covers 25 T cell receptor beta chains from one sample sequenced in a study of TIL therapy for anti-PD-1-resistant metastatic lung cancer. The immunoSEQ assay was v3. Assay used: immunoSEQ multiplex PCR; TCRdb lists only in-frame clones, some missing. The sample has approximately 87,000 clones; roughly 65% are singletons. Time point described: pre-treatment sample, taken before nivolumab and TIL therapy. The tumor samples were excised metastases, mostly pleural nodules or supraclavicular lymph nodes. This specimen was tumor tissue, taken at baseline. The receptor source for this set is a person aged 25-80 years with non-small cell lung cancer.

The CDR3 DNA reads as TGTGCCAGCAGTCGCGGACAAGACTACGAGCAGTACTTC. Its protein is CASSRGQDYEQYF. The chain employs TRBV12-3 or TRBV12-4 and TRBJ2-7, with D maybe TRBD1 (5 bases). V lost 5 bases and J lost 3, with 11 bases in between. The CDR3 runs to 13 residues.

The rearrangement links TRBV12-3 or TRBV12-4 to TRBJ1-1, with TRBD1 identical over 8 bases. V lost 5 bases, J lost 7 bases, and 6 bases stayed unmatched. The CDR3 length is 13 residues. The CDR3 DNA sequence: TGTGCCAGCAGTATAGGACAGGGTGTTGAAGCTTTCTTT. It translates to CASSIGQGVEAFF.

The genes are TRBV6-4 and TRBJ1-2; TRBD1 matches 9 bases. This CDR3 comprises 13 residues. V lost 6 bases to trimming and J lost 8 bases; unmatched junction nucleotides: 7. From germline, CDR1 is MRHNA and CDR2 SNTAGT. CDR3 nucleotide sequence: TGTGCCAGCAGCGCGACAGGGGGGTTCGGCTACACCTTC. Translating it yields CASSATGGFGYTF.

The J gene is TRBJ2-7, the V gene TRBV7-2; possibly TRBD1 for D (6 bases). Germline-derived CDR1 and CDR2 are SGHTA and FQGNSA. V lost 2 bases and J 1 base, leaving 12 bases between the germline ends. The CDR3 loop spans 15 amino acids. The CDR3 loop reads CASSLYGGLSYEQYF. The CDR3 DNA sequence: TGTGCCAGCAGCTTATATGGGGGCCTTTCCTACGAGCAGTACTTC.

The V call is TRBV5-4, the J call TRBJ2-6; 9 positions match TRBD1. Germline V gene data show CDR1 as SGHNT and CDR2 as YYREEE (reference sequence). The trim removed 4 bases at V and 3 bases at J, leaving 2 bases unmatched. This CDR3 region has 15 residues. The CDR3 nucleotides read TGTGCCAGCAGCGGGACAGGGAGTGGGGCCAACGTCCTGACTTTC. Encoded protein: CASSGTGSGANVLTF. The full variable domain, its missing parts supplied by reference TRBV5-4 and TRBJ2-6, is ETGVTQSPTHLIKTRGQQVTLRCSSQSGHNTVSWYQQALGQGPQFIFQYYREEENGRGNFPPRFSGLQFPNYSSELNVNALELDDSALYLCASSGTGSGANVLTFGAGSRLTVL.

This rearrangement joins TRBV19 to TRBJ2-6; the match to TRBD2 covers 7 bases. The ends lost 7 bases at V and 0 bases at J; junction bases unmatched: 9. The CDR3 is made up of 17 amino acids. Germline CDR1 and CDR2: LNHDA and SQIVND (reference sequence). CDR3 nucleotides: TGTGCCAGTACCCCTTTCGGGAGGAGCTCTGGGGCCAACGTCCTGACTTTC. It specifies CASTPFGRSSGANVLTF.

V is TRBV6-6 and J is TRBJ2-2; D is unclear. Trimming shortened V by 2 bases and J by 1 base, and 8 bases separated the two germline ends. Germline V CDR1 and CDR2: MNHNY, SVGAGI (reference sequence). This CDR3 spans 15 amino acids. Here the CDR3 reads CASSYRGRNTGELFF. The CDR3 coding sequence is TGTGCCAGCAGTTACCGAGGACGGAACACCGGGGAGCTGTTTTTT.

CDR3 nucleotides: TGTGCCAGCAGTTCTCCGAGTTCCTACGAGCAGTACTTC. Amino acids: CASSSPSSYEQYF. The chain carries TRBV6-6 and TRBJ2-7; no reliable D call. V was clipped by 4 bases and J by 1 base, with 8 bases between them. This CDR3 has 13 amino acids. Germline CDR1 reads MNHNY; CDR2 reads SVGAGI (reference sequence).

The chain recombines TRBV9 with TRBJ1-1; D possibly corresponds to TRBD1 (6 bases). The CDR3 is 12 amino acids. Trimming stripped 3 bases from V and 6 bases from J, with 9 bases between. Germline V gives CDR1 SGDLS, CDR2 YYNGEE. The CDR3 DNA reads as TGTGCCAGCAGCGGTAGGGGGGCTGAAGCTTTCTTT. This translates into CASSGRGAEAFF.

The chain joins TRBV6-5 to TRBJ2-2, with D perhaps being TRBD1 or TRBD2 (5 bases each). This CDR3 is built from 13 residues. Trimming shortened V by 6 bases and J by 7 bases, and 12 bases separated the two germline ends. CDR1 is MNHEY, CDR2 SVGAGI, per germline. CDR3 loop: CASSQGVGGELFF. The CDR3 bases are TGTGCCAGCAGCCAGGGAGTGGGCGGGGAGCTGTTTTTT.

V usage is TRBV10-3 and J usage is TRBJ2-5; 9 bases align to TRBD2. The V gene's germline CDR1 is ENHRY and CDR2 SYGVKD. The length of the CDR3 is 16 residues. Unmatched junction bases numbered 8, after V lost 2 bases and J lost 4 bases. The CDR3 sequence: CAISERPSGEGETQYF. CDR3 bases: TGTGCCATCAGTGAGAGGCCTAGCGGGGAAGGAGAGACCCAGTACTTC.

This sequence joins TRBV4-2 and TRBJ2-3; unclear D gene. Germline values: CDR1 LGHNA, CDR2 YNFKEQ. V was trimmed by 0 bases and J by 4 bases, leaving 11 bases between them. The CDR3 is 15 residues long. The CDR3 loop reads CASSQDFGLPDTQYF. The DNA for the CDR3 is TGTGCCAGCAGCCAAGATTTTGGGCTACCAGATACGCAGTATTTT.

V is TRBV11-2 and J is TRBJ2-7, with unresolved D. The V end was cut by 1 base, the J end by 4 bases, with 17 bases between. The CDR3 spans 16 residues. Germline V CDR1 and CDR2: SGHAT, FQNNGV. The CDR3: CASSLAEYLNGYEQYF. CDR3 nucleotides: TGTGCCAGCAGCTTAGCCGAATACTTGAATGGGTACGAGCAGTACTTC.

V and J are TRBV2 and TRBJ1-4; 7 nucleotides align to TRBD1. Germline loops: CDR1 SNHLY, CDR2 FYNNEI. J gave up 8 bases and V 5 bases, and 11 bases lay outside the gene matches. The CDR3 totals 15 residues. CDR3: CASSRDRVGLEKLFF. The CDR3, as DNA: TGTGCCAGCAGTCGAGACAGGGTCGGTTTGGAAAAACTGTTTTTT.

This clone has a handful of counts. This chain joins TRBV2 and TRBJ1-4; TRBD1 matches at 9 bases. CDR3 length: 15 residues. Trimming at V came to 10 bases and at J to 5 bases, leaving 11 bases not matched to a gene. The germline V gene has CDR1 SNHLY and CDR2 FYNNEI. The CDR3 region is CATTEQGQGNEKLFF. The DNA of the CDR3 is TGTGCCACCACCGAACAGGGACAGGGAAATGAAAAACTGTTTTTT.

The table lists this clone with many counts. The chain couples TRBV7-6 to TRBJ2-1; D may match TRBD1 or TRBD2 (6 bases each). Between the trimmed V and J ends, which lost 0 bases and 7 bases, there was a span of 13 bases. In germline, CDR1 is SGHVS, CDR2 FNYEAQ. This CDR3 region has 15 residues. For the CDR3, the DNA is TGTGCCAGCAGCTTAGCGGGGGGCCGGGGAAATGAGCAGTTCTTC. Translating gives CASSLAGGRGNEQFF.

J is TRBJ1-2 and V is TRBV7-8; no definite D call. Trimming cost V 8 bases and J 8 bases, with 18 bases left between them. Germline V lookup: CDR1 SGHVS, CDR2 FQNEAQ. CDR3 size: 13 residues. This CDR3 is CASSTREYRGYTF. In DNA form, the CDR3 reads TGTGCCAGCTCAACCCGCGAGTATCGCGGCTACACCTTC.

The rearrangement uses TRBV7-2 and TRBJ2-3, with D unresolved. With 1 base removed from V and 2 bases from J, the gap between germline ends came to 10 bases. The CDR3 is 15 residues long. Germline V CDR1 and CDR2: SGHTA, FQGNSA. CDR3 DNA: TGTGCCAGCAGCTTAGAGCGCGGATACACAGATACGCAGTATTTT. Translating gives CASSLERGYTDTQYF.

A few counts support this clone. The chain is built from TRBV4-2 and TRBJ2-5; D not resolved. V was trimmed by 0 bases and J by 2 bases, leaving 7 bases between them. The CDR3 consists of 14 residues. Germline loops: CDR1 LGHNA, CDR2 YNFKEQ. CDR3 DNA sequence: TGTGCCAGCAGCCAAGATCCGTTACAAGAGACCCAGTACTTC. It is translated as CASSQDPLQETQYF.

The sample holds a few counts of this clone. This chain joins TRBV5-6 and TRBJ2-2, with D perhaps matching TRBD2 (6 bases). V lost 6 bases and J lost 2, with 17 bases in between. The germline V gene encodes CDR1 SGHDT and CDR2 YYEEEE. CDR3 length: 16 amino acids. The CDR3 protein is CASMLSGAPNTGELFF. The CDR3 DNA is TGTGCCAGCATGCTTTCGGGAGCACCCAACACCGGGGAGCTGTTTTTT. Full variable domain (rest looked up from reference TRBV5-6 and TRBJ2-2): DAGVTQSPTHLIKTRGQQVTLRCSPKSGHDTVSWYQQALGQGPQFIFQYYEEEERQRGNFPDRFSGHQFPNYSSELNVNALLLGDSALYLCASMLSGAPNTGELFFGEGSRLTVL.

The chain has TRBV27 and TRBJ1-2, with 7 bases lining up with TRBD1. Germline CDR1 reads MNHEY; CDR2 reads SMNVEV (reference sequence). The CDR3 length is 16 residues. The junction had 6 bases not matched to a gene; V was cut back by 2 bases and J by 0 bases. As DNA, the CDR3 is TGTGCCAGCAGTTTAATTGGGCAGGGGGCTAACTATGGCTACACCTTC. Protein sequence: CASSLIGQGANYGYTF.

The chain employs TRBV5-6 and TRBJ2-7; the D is unclear. Looked up from germline, CDR1 is SGHDT and CDR2 is YYEEEE. This CDR3 spans 11 amino acids. V was clipped by 0 bases and J by 6 bases, with 4 bases between them. The CDR3 loop is CASSLESEQYF. The CDR3 DNA sequence: TGTGCCAGCAGCTTGGAGTCCGAGCAGTACTTC. The variable domain in full, completed from reference TRBV5-6 and TRBJ2-7, reads DAGVTQSPTHLIKTRGQQVTLRCSPKSGHDTVSWYQQALGQGPQFIFQYYEEEERQRGNFPDRFSGHQFPNYSSELNVNALLLGDSALYLCASSLESEQYFGPGTRLTVT.

J is TRBJ2-7 and V is TRBV12-3 or TRBV12-4; TRBD1 is a possible D gene (5 bases). This CDR3 has 13 amino acids. Trimming took off 2 bases at V and 12 bases at J, with 17 bases between the two ends. The CDR3 nucleotides are TGTGCCAGCAGTTTAAGGGGATGGGCAGGGTGGTACTTC. Translating gives CASSLRGWAGWYF.

The rearrangement uses TRBV9 and TRBJ2-3, with 11 bases matching TRBD2. Germline assignment: CDR1 SGDLS and CDR2 YYNGEE. CDR3 length: 16 amino acids. The trim removed 1 base at V and 4 bases at J, leaving 5 bases unmatched. Here the CDR3 reads CASSVTALAGADTQYF. CDR3 nucleotides: TGTGCCAGCAGCGTAACCGCACTAGCGGGAGCAGATACGCAGTATTTT.

This clone was found a few times. The V gene is TRBV5-1, the J gene TRBJ1-4, with D perhaps TRBD1 (6 bases). Germline V gene lookup returns CDR1 SGHRS and CDR2 YFSETQ. Trimming stripped 2 bases from V and 8 bases from J, with 13 bases between. This CDR3 is built from 14 residues. CDR3 amino acids: CASSFGPGEEKLFF. The CDR3, as DNA: TGCGCCAGCAGCTTCGGACCAGGGGAGGAAAAACTGTTTTTT.